Sequencing of this TCR beta chain was carried out in a study of blood T cell repertoires in COVID-19. Germline V CDR1 and CDR2: MNHEY, SVGEGT. This CDR3 contains 13 residues. V lost 0 bases to trimming and J lost 2 bases, with 4 bases between them. This clone was detected once. Some clones are missing from TCRdb's copy, which holds only in-frame ones; the method was immunoSEQ multiplex PCR. The sample yields approximately 20,000 clones, 82% seen once. The TCR was taken from a human donor in a cohort sampled during active COVID-19. The specimen was peripheral blood. V usage is TRBV6-2 or TRBV6-3 and J usage is TRBJ1-2; D is unresolved. CDR3 bases: TGTGCCAGCAGTTACTCCCAGAACTATGGCTACACCTTC. The encoded protein is CASSYSQNYGYTF.